These 10 T cell receptor beta chains came from one sample sequenced in a study of identical twins. TCRdb re-called the 5' RACE reads through MiXCR, storing one row per CDR3 protein. The sample lists fewer than 250,000 distinct CDR3 sequences, approximately 9% seen once, with 5.1% in the top ten. Sequencing was done on a sample of memory (CD45RO+) T cells sorted from blood. These receptors were collected from a young woman in good health.

The chain couples TRBV7-9 to TRBJ2-1, with D perhaps TRBD2 (5 bases). Germline V lookup: CDR1 SEHNR, CDR2 FQNEAQ (reference sequence). V lost 3 bases and J lost 7, with 13 bases in between. The CDR3 sequence is 14 residues long. CDR3 nucleotides: TGTGCCAGCAGCTTCCGCGGAGGATCAAATGAGCAGTTCTTC. Residues: CASSFRGGSNEQFF.

The chain couples TRBV5-1 to TRBJ1-1, with 7 positions matching TRBD1. CDR3 length equals 15 residues. Germline CDR1 SGHRS, CDR2 YFSETQ. V shed 3 bases, J shed 6 bases, and the junction held 11 bases outside the gene matches. CDR3 nucleotides: TGCGCCAGCAGCTACTCGACAGGGATCAGGGCTGAAGCTTTCTTT. It yields the protein CASSYSTGIRAEAFF. The whole variable domain, filled in from reference TRBV5-1 and TRBJ1-1, reads KAGVTQTPRYLIKTRGQQVTLSCSPISGHRSVSWYQQTPGQGLQFLFEYFSETQRNKGNFPGRFSGRQFSNSRSEMNVSTLELGDSALYLCASSYSTGIRAEAFFGQGTRLTVV.

This chain uses TRBV5-1 with TRBJ2-7; tentative D call: TRBD1 (7 bases). Germline V lookup: CDR1 SGHRS, CDR2 YFSETQ. With 4 bases removed from V and 4 bases from J, the gap between germline ends came to 18 bases. The CDR3 length is 15 residues. In DNA form, the CDR3 reads TGCGCCAGCAGCATCCAACAGGGGAGGCGTTACGAGCAGTACTTC. As protein: CASSIQQGRRYEQYF.

On this clonotype: Just one base apart from a much larger clone, this may be a read error. The chain combines TRBV7-6 with TRBJ2-5; the D call may be TRBD1 or TRBD2 (5 bases each). The CDR3 spans 15 residues. CDR1 is SGHVS and CDR2 is FNYEAQ in the germline V gene. The CDR3, as DNA: TGTGTCAGCAGCTCGACGTGGGGACGTGGGGAGACCCAGTACTTC. As protein: CVSSSTWGRGETQYF.

This clonotype was counted at least ten times. This chain uses TRBV6-2 or TRBV6-3 with TRBJ2-7; D possibly corresponds to TRBD2 (5 bases). The CDR3 extends over 13 amino acids. Germline V CDR1 and CDR2: MNHEY, SVGEGT. Trimming removed 7 bases from V and 2 bases from J, with 12 bases in between. The CDR3 DNA sequence: TGTGCCAGCAACGGGGAGTTCCCCTACGAGCAGTACTTC. Translating gives CASNGEFPYEQYF.

The J gene is TRBJ2-4, the V gene TRBV12-3 or TRBV12-4, with 8 bases fitting TRBD2. This CDR3 has 19 residues. The ends lost 1 base at V and 0 bases at J; junction bases unmatched: 11. For the CDR3, the DNA is TGTGCCAGCAGTTTAGGTAGGCTAGCGGGCGCTCTAGCCAAAAACATTCAGTACTTC. Translation gives CASSLGRLAGALAKNIQYF.

V is TRBV25-1 and J is TRBJ2-1; a possible D gene is TRBD2 (5 bases). Germline assignment: CDR1 MGHDK and CDR2 SYGVNS. V was pared by 3 bases and J by 12 bases, with 15 bases between. CDR3 length: 13 amino acids. The CDR3 nucleotides read TGTGCCAGCAGTGATGGTGACTCGGCGGGGCAGTTCTTC. Encoded protein: CASSDGDSAGQFF.

At least ten counts were recorded for this clonotype. V and J are TRBV7-2 and TRBJ1-2, with TRBD1 identical over 7 bases. Trimming took 1 base from V and 4 from J; bases not matched to a gene: 0. CDR1 and CDR2 (germline): SGHTA, FQGNSA. This CDR3 is 13 amino acids long. CDR3 coding DNA: TGTGCCAGCAGCTTAGACAGGGGCTATGGCTACACCTTC. This gives the protein CASSLDRGYGYTF. Looking up the rest from reference TRBV7-2 and TRBJ1-2 gives the full variable domain: GAGVSQSPSNKVTEKGKDVELRCDPISGHTALYWYRQSLGQGLEFLIYFQGNSAPDKSGLPSDRFSAERTGGSVSTLTIQRTQQEDSAVYLCASSLDRGYGYTFGSGTRLTVV.

The chain is built from TRBV20-1 and TRBJ1-1; D call uncertain. Germline loops: CDR1 DFQATT, CDR2 SNEGSKA (reference sequence). The length of the CDR3 is 14 residues. V lost 0 bases, J lost 1 base, and 9 bases lay in between. CDR3 in amino acids: CSARDRTKNTEAFF. The CDR3 nucleotides are TGCAGTGCTAGAGACAGAACTAAGAACACTGAAGCTTTCTTT.

The chain has TRBV5-4 and TRBJ2-5; 12 nucleotides match TRBD2. The CDR3 extends over 16 amino acids. With 2 bases clipped from V and 2 bases from J, the junction kept 4 bases outside the gene matches. CDR1 and CDR2 (germline): SGHNT, YYREEE (reference sequence). The CDR3 sequence is CASSFTSGGRQETQYF. CDR3 coding DNA: TGTGCCAGCAGCTTTACTAGCGGGGGGCGTCAAGAGACCCAGTACTTC.